The 14 T cell receptor beta chains below come from one sample, sequenced in a study of T cell changes during pregnancy in multiple sclerosis. Clones were sequenced by immunoSEQ multiplex PCR, and TCRdb holds only the in-frame ones, with some missing. The data hold under 130,000 clones, with almost 95% observed a single time. Sequenced material: peripheral blood, taken after pregnancy. Source of these receptors: a female donor with multiple sclerosis, enrolled in a pregnancy study.

The chain is built from TRBV19 and TRBJ2-2; possibly TRBD2 for D (5 bases). Germline V gene sequence: CDR1 LNHDA, CDR2 SQIVND (reference sequence). V was cut by 7 bases and J by 5 bases, with 14 bases left in between. This CDR3 contains 14 residues. This chain's CDR3 is CASTIGVRTGELFF. CDR3 nucleotide sequence: TGTGCCAGTACCATCGGGGTACGGACCGGGGAGCTGTTTTTT. The whole variable domain, filled in from reference TRBV19 and TRBJ2-2, reads DGGITQSPKYLFRKEGQNVTLSCEQNLNHDAMYWYRQDPGQGLRLIYYSQIVNDFQKGDIAEGYSVSREKKESFPLTVTSAQKNPTAFYLCASTIGVRTGELFFGEGSRLTVL.

The chain is built from TRBV7-2 and TRBJ1-6; D ambiguous. V was shortened by 1 base and J by 5 bases, with 9 bases between the two germline ends. Germline assignment: CDR1 SGHTA and CDR2 FQGNSA. This CDR3 comprises 15 residues. The CDR3 spells CASSLGQANNSPLHF. The CDR3 DNA follows: TGTGCCAGCAGCTTAGGGCAGGCTAATAATTCACCCCTCCACTTT. The variable domain in full, with the rest retrieved from reference TRBV7-2 and TRBJ1-6, is GAGVSQSPSNKVTEKGKDVELRCDPISGHTALYWYRQSLGQGLEFLIYFQGNSAPDKSGLPSDRFSAERTGGSVSTLTIQRTQQEDSAVYLCASSLGQANNSPLHFGNGTRLTVT.

The chain employs TRBV9 and TRBJ1-1; 7 bases map to TRBD1. CDR1 SGDLS and CDR2 YYNGEE come from the germline V gene. The CDR3 runs 12 residues. V gave up 0 bases and J gave up 8 bases; unmatched junction bases: 1. The CDR3 loop reads CASSVVTGEAFF. The CDR3 region has the DNA TGTGCCAGCAGCGTAGTGACAGGGGAAGCTTTCTTT.

This sequence joins TRBV6-5 and TRBJ2-2, with TRBD2 matching over 7 bases. V shed 1 base, J shed 7 bases, and the junction held 6 bases outside the gene matches. The CDR3 extends over 15 amino acids. Germline CDR1 MNHEY, CDR2 SVGAGI. The CDR3: CASSYYASGNGELFF. The CDR3 DNA follows: TGTGCCAGCAGTTACTACGCTAGCGGTAACGGGGAGCTGTTTTTT.

This clone came up a few times. The chain employs TRBV7-3 and TRBJ2-7; 7 nucleotides line up with TRBD2. The CDR3 loop spans 15 amino acids. Germline CDR1 and CDR2: SGHTA and FQGTGA. Trimming cost V 3 bases and J 2 bases; bases outside gene matches: 7. The CDR3 loop is CASSFSASGPYEQYF. In DNA, the CDR3 is TGTGCCAGCAGCTTCTCCGCTAGCGGTCCCTACGAGCAGTACTTC.

This sequence joins TRBV13 and TRBJ1-3; D unresolved. The CDR3 spans 14 residues. From germline, CDR1 is PRHDT and CDR2 FYEKMQ (reference sequence). Trimming stripped 4 bases from V and 1 base from J, with 8 bases between. CDR3 residues: CASSSQASGNTIYF. CDR3 bases: TGTGCCAGCAGCTCTCAGGCTTCTGGAAACACCATATATTTT.

The J gene is TRBJ2-2, the V gene TRBV19; no clear D gene. The CDR3 contains 13 residues. Germline V lookup: CDR1 LNHDA, CDR2 SQIVND (reference sequence). V was clipped by 4 bases and J by 0 bases, with 3 bases between them. The CDR3: CASSSTNTGELFF. Written as DNA, the CDR3 is TGTGCCAGTAGTAGTACGAACACCGGGGAGCTGTTTTTT.

This rearrangement joins TRBV5-1 to TRBJ1-1, with D perhaps matching TRBD1 (5 bases). The germline gives CDR1 SGHRS, CDR2 YFSETQ. The CDR3 consists of 12 residues. V was pared by 2 bases and J by 5 bases, with 7 bases between. CDR3 loop: CASSFGGTEAFF. For the CDR3, the DNA is TGCGCCAGCAGCTTTGGGGGGACTGAAGCTTTCTTT.

This sequence joins TRBV6-5 and TRBJ2-3; no firm D call. V was cut by 7 bases and J by 7 bases, with 18 bases left in between. CDR3 size: 14 residues. Germline V gene sequence: CDR1 MNHEY, CDR2 SVGAGI. DNA of the CDR3: TGTGCCAGCACCCCTCGATTGGGCAGACATACGCAGTATTTT. Its protein is CASTPRLGRHTQYF.

The chain links TRBV27 to TRBJ2-5; 12 bases match TRBD2. CDR3 size: 16 residues. Trimming cost V 9 bases and J 4 bases; bases outside gene matches: 12. CDR1 and CDR2 (germline): MNHEY, SMNVEV (reference sequence). DNA of the CDR3: TGTGCCAGTCGGAGGTCTAGCGGGGGGGCCGGAGAGACCCAGTACTTC. It specifies CASRRSSGGAGETQYF.

The V and J genes are TRBV30 and TRBJ2-5; 7 bases are a match to TRBD2. J was trimmed by 1 base and V by 0 bases; bases with no gene match: 2. Germline lookup yields CDR1 GTSNPN and CDR2 SVGIG (reference sequence). The CDR3 totals 14 residues. The CDR3 reads CAWSVGGSQETQYF. The CDR3 DNA follows: TGTGCCTGGAGTGTGGGAGGGTCCCAAGAGACCCAGTACTTC.

The chain employs TRBV28 and TRBJ2-3; 8 bases are a match to TRBD2. The CDR3 extends over 15 amino acids. The ends lost 6 bases at V and 5 bases at J; junction bases unmatched: 10. The germline V gene has CDR1 MDHEN and CDR2 SYDVKM. The CDR3 DNA reads as TGTGCCAGCAGGACAGCGGGAGCAGGGGTAGATACGCAGTATTTT. It specifies CASRTAGAGVDTQYF.

V gene TRBV7-6 combines with J gene TRBJ2-5; TRBD1 matches at 7 bases. The CDR3 length is 17 residues. Germline assignment: CDR1 SGHVS and CDR2 FNYEAQ. V shed 5 bases, J shed 5 bases, and the junction held 17 bases outside the gene matches. The DNA for the CDR3 is TGTGCCAGCAGCCAAGGGGCAGGGGGTGCTAGACGGGAGACCCAGTACTTC. It encodes CASSQGAGGARRETQYF.

V and J are TRBV7-2 and TRBJ2-3, with TRBD2 identical over 12 bases. Per germline, CDR1 SGHTA and CDR2 FQGNSA. J was trimmed by 0 bases and V by 7 bases; bases with no gene match: 5. CDR3 length: 16 residues. CDR3 residues: CASNGLAGPSTDTQYF. In DNA, the CDR3 is TGTGCCAGCAACGGACTAGCGGGGCCTAGCACAGATACGCAGTATTTT. Filled out from reference TRBV7-2 and TRBJ2-3, the complete variable domain reads GAGVSQSPSNKVTEKGKDVELRCDPISGHTALYWYRQSLGQGLEFLIYFQGNSAPDKSGLPSDRFSAERTGGSVSTLTIQRTQQEDSAVYLCASNGLAGPSTDTQYFGPGTRLTVL.